One sample yielded the 5 T cell receptor beta chains listed below, sequenced in a study of early T cells in non-severe SARS-CoV-2 infection (dated by TCRdb to the early 2020s). Library method: 5' RACE. Data came from a NextSeq 500. TCRdb applied fastp at Q25 and MiXCR to the public reads, then kept only in-frame beta chains. Each record represents a unique CDR3 protein, reported with the most common genes and DNA among its rows. This sample holds 55,000 to 80,000 distinct CDR3 sequences; over 9.5% were observed only once. The top ten hold about 5.8% of the sample. The specimen was whole blood, collected at baseline. The source is an adult who was a healthcare worker with PCR-confirmed SARS-CoV-2 infection or an uninfected control (not recorded which).

This clonotype appeared many times. The rearrangement joins TRBV12-3 or TRBV12-4 to TRBJ1-1, with a tentative D call TRBD1 (6 bases). The CDR3 has 12 residues. V lost 3 bases, J lost 9 bases, and 11 bases lay in between. CDR3 region: CASSFIQGKAFF. Written as DNA, the CDR3 is TGTGCCAGCAGTTTCATCCAGGGGAAAGCTTTCTTT.

The chain is built from TRBV18 and TRBJ2-2; possible D gene TRBD2, 7 bases. The V gene lost 3 bases and the J gene lost 3 bases, with 14 bases spanning the gap. In germline, CDR1 is KGHSH, CDR2 LQKENI. The CDR3 has 16 amino acids. DNA of the CDR3: TGTGCCAGCTCACCGAGGGGGGGCCGTGACACCGGGGAGCTGTTTTTT. Its protein is CASSPRGGRDTGELFF.

In its sample, this clonotype was seen many times. This chain uses TRBV7-3 with TRBJ1-4, with D unresolved. V was pared by 1 base and J by 3 bases, with 9 bases between. The germline V gene encodes CDR1 SGHTA and CDR2 FQGTGA. The length of the CDR3 is 15 residues. The CDR3 is CASSLNSGANEKLFF. The CDR3 DNA reads as TGTGCCAGCAGCTTAAATTCTGGGGCTAATGAAAAACTGTTTTTT.

This clonotype was recorded a few times. The chain joins TRBV30 to TRBJ1-1, with D maybe TRBD1 (5 bases). Germline V CDR1 and CDR2: GTSNPN, SVGIG (reference sequence). The CDR3 runs 13 residues. With 6 bases removed from V and 5 bases from J, the gap between germline ends came to 16 bases. The CDR3 DNA sequence: TGTGCCTGTCGAGGGCAGGGCGGAACTGAAGCTTTCTTT. Protein product: CACRGQGGTEAFF.

This clonotype was seen at least ten times. The chain recombines TRBV20-1 with TRBJ1-6; D may be TRBD1 (5 bases). Germline V gene lookup returns CDR1 DFQATT and CDR2 SNEGSKA (reference sequence). This CDR3 region has 16 residues. Trimming stripped 3 bases from V and 10 bases from J, with 22 bases between. CDR3 sequence reads: CSASFALGGYDSPLHF. CDR3 DNA sequence: TGCAGTGCTAGCTTCGCACTCGGGGGTTATGACTCACCCCTCCACTTT.